Included here is one TCR beta chain sequence, with context. The CDR3 is 13 amino acids. Per germline, CDR1 LGHDT and CDR2 YNNKEL (reference sequence). Trimming took off 6 bases at V and 7 bases at J, with 13 bases between the two ends. As handled by the study authors: Nucleated cell number was recorded as an estimate derived from reference gene primer amplification. Produced via immunoSEQ multiplex PCR; TCRdb's table is partial and in-frame only. The D gene and trimming were derived from the DNA, and the V and J assignments and clone size from that table. There are about 46,000 clones in the sample; 80% to 90% occur only once, and around a sixth lies in the top ten. These data are taken from a study of blood T cell repertoires in COVID-19. Background on the study: PBMCs, B-cell-depleted T cells, or T cells provided the cDNA or gDNA that made up the material.

Input material: peripheral blood. This receptor was identified in a human donor in a cohort sampled during active COVID-19. The donor label of this sample is uncertain. The genes are TRBV3-1 (or the pseudogene TRBV3-2) and TRBJ1-5; D ambiguous. CDR3 in amino acids: CASSPTARQPQHF. The CDR3 DNA follows: TGTGCCAGCAGTCCTACAGCAAGGCAGCCCCAGCATTTT.